This TCR beta chain originates from a study of control samples from healthy donors and cancer patients. CDR1 and CDR2 (germline): SEHNR, FQNEAQ (reference sequence). This CDR3 region has 13 residues. V lost 5 bases to trimming and J lost 10 bases, with 12 bases between them. Data came from immunoSEQ multiplex PCR; TCRdb stores just in-frame clones and leaves some out. The repertoire consists of over 150,000 clones, with approximately 96% occurring once and the leading ten covering approximately 1%. This clonotype was obtained from a woman aged 30 to 39 in good health. Sequencing was performed on blood. The V gene is TRBV7-9, the J gene TRBJ1-6, with D possibly being TRBD1 (6 bases). CDR3 DNA: TGTGCCAGCAGCCCCGTCGGGGGCTCACCCCTCCACTTT. It yields the protein CASSPVGGSPLHF.